The 17 T cell receptor beta chains below come from one sample, sequenced in a study of vaccination effects on CD4 cells after COVID-19. Repertoires were generated with immunoSEQ multiplex PCR, while TCRdb's copy carries only in-frame clones and drops some. Of about 54,000 clones listed, over 75% are singletons. Ahead of sequencing, the ViraFEST assay grew antigen-specific CD4+ T cells using viral peptide pools. Investigators separated out CD4+ T cells once around 9 days of culture had passed. These TCRs' antigens remain unknown. Sequenced here: CD4+ T cells from PBMCs cultured with HCoV-229E spike peptides, sampled before COVID-19 vaccination. These receptors were obtained from a human donor who received a COVID-19 vaccine.

The rearrangement links TRBV29-1 to TRBJ2-3, with D uncertain. Germline values: CDR1 SQVTM, CDR2 ANQGSEA. Trimming shortened V by 6 bases and J by 2 bases, and 15 bases separated the two germline ends. CDR3 length equals 14 residues. The chain's CDR3 is CSVRPTASTDTQYF. As DNA, the CDR3 is TGCAGCGTGAGGCCCACAGCCTCCACAGATACGCAGTATTTT.

This sequence joins TRBV19 and TRBJ1-3, with D possibly being TRBD1 (6 bases). Per germline, CDR1 LNHDA and CDR2 SQIVND (reference sequence). V was clipped by 0 bases and J by 6 bases, with 12 bases between them. The CDR3 contains 15 residues. The CDR3 reads CASSIDLRQENTIYF. The CDR3, as DNA: TGTGCCAGTAGTATAGACTTGCGACAGGAAAACACCATATATTTT.

The J gene is TRBJ1-1, the V gene TRBV27; D perhaps matches TRBD1 (6 bases). Germline CDR1 reads MNHEY; CDR2 reads SMNVEV (reference sequence). This CDR3 comprises 13 residues. Trimming took off 9 bases at V and 1 base at J, with 12 bases between the two ends. The CDR3 protein is CARPQQGNTEAFF. As DNA, the CDR3 is TGTGCCAGACCGCAACAGGGGAACACTGAAGCTTTCTTT.

The J gene is TRBJ1-4, the V gene TRBV24-1; D gene uncertain. CDR3 length: 14 amino acids. V was cut by 1 base and J by 7 bases, with 9 bases left in between. CDR1 is KGHDR and CDR2 is SFDVKD in the germline V gene. The CDR3 region is CATSDFREGEKLFF. CDR3 coding DNA: TGTGCCACCAGTGATTTCCGGGAAGGTGAAAAACTGTTTTTT.

The chain uses TRBV5-8 and TRBJ2-7; TRBD1 aligns across 9 bases. CDR3 length equals 15 residues. The germline V gene has CDR1 SGHTS and CDR2 YDEGEE. The junction had 7 bases not matched to a gene; V was cut back by 4 bases and J by 2 bases. The CDR3 nucleotides read TGTGCCAGCAGCGAAGGGACAGGGAGGACCTACGAGCAGTACGTC. The encoded protein is CASSEGTGRTYEQYV.

The V and J genes are TRBV2 and TRBJ1-1; D is undetermined. The CDR3 contains 15 residues. CDR1 is SNHLY and CDR2 is FYNNEI in the germline V gene. The V and J ends lost 4 bases and 5 bases respectively, with 17 bases between them. CDR3: CASSGLTPGGTEAFF. The CDR3 nucleotides are TGTGCCAGCAGTGGGCTGACCCCCGGAGGGACTGAAGCTTTCTTT.

The chain uses TRBV5-1 and TRBJ2-5; D uncertain. Trimming cost V 1 base and J 3 bases, with 7 bases left between them. The CDR3 contains 13 residues. The germline CDR1 and CDR2 sequences are SGHRS and YFSETQ. The CDR3 is CASSLTIEETQYF. CDR3 DNA: TGCGCCAGCAGCTTGACTATCGAAGAGACCCAGTACTTC. Based on the CDR3 plus reference TRBV5-1 and TRBJ2-5, the full variable domain is KAGVTQTPRYLIKTRGQQVTLSCSPISGHRSVSWYQQTPGQGLQFLFEYFSETQRNKGNFPGRFSGRQFSNSRSEMNVSTLELGDSALYLCASSLTIEETQYFGPGTRLLVL.

As for this clone: The sample holds other DNA sequences that translate to the same CDR3. The chain links TRBV24-1 to TRBJ2-3, with 8 bases that match TRBD1. V shed 4 bases, J shed 4 bases, and the junction held 3 bases outside the gene matches. CDR3 size: 14 residues. Germline V lookup: CDR1 KGHDR, CDR2 SFDVKD. DNA of the CDR3: TGTGCCACCAGTGACGCGACAGGGGCAGATACGCAGTATTTT. Translating gives CATSDATGADTQYF.

This clone was found a few times. CDR3 coding DNA: TGCGCCAGCAGCCAAACGGGACAGGGTATCGGCGAGCAGTTCTTC. It is translated as CASSQTGQGIGEQFF. The chain combines TRBV4-1 with TRBJ2-1; 9 bases align to TRBD1. Trimming at V came to 2 bases and at J to 10 bases, leaving 9 bases not matched to a gene. Germline V gives CDR1 MGHRA, CDR2 YSYEKL. The CDR3 loop spans 15 amino acids.

The chain recombines TRBV19 with TRBJ2-1; TRBD2 matches at 13 bases. The V segment lost 6 bases and the J segment 4 bases; nucleotides outside the gene matches: 6. The CDR3 sequence is 16 residues long. The germline V gene encodes CDR1 LNHDA and CDR2 SQIVND (reference sequence). The CDR3 coding sequence is TGTGCCAGTAGGGGTCGACTAGCGGGGGGATACAATGAGCAGTTCTTC. This encodes CASRGRLAGGYNEQFF.

This chain connects TRBV6-5 to TRBJ2-1; no firm D call. Trimming took 8 bases from V and 4 from J, leaving 6 bases between them. Germline CDR1 reads MNHEY; CDR2 reads SVGAGI. CDR3 size: 11 residues. Here the CDR3 DNA reads TGTGCCAGCGTTCGATACAATGAGCAGTTCTTC. Translating it yields CASVRYNEQFF.

The V and J genes are TRBV11-2 and TRBJ2-3, with no clear D. V lost 6 bases, J lost 2 bases, and 6 bases lay in between. The germline V gene encodes CDR1 SGHAT and CDR2 FQNNGV. The CDR3 extends over 12 amino acids. Here the CDR3 DNA reads TGTGCCAGCAGTAAGACCACAGATACGCAGTATTTT. Translated, it gives CASSKTTDTQYF.

V usage is TRBV28 and J usage is TRBJ2-3; weak D call: TRBD1 (6 bases). The ends were cut back, 1 base at V and 3 bases at J, with 11 bases in the middle. The CDR3 covers 15 residues. Germline values: CDR1 MDHEN, CDR2 SYDVKM. As DNA, the CDR3 is TGTGCCAGCAGTTTATCAGGGGTAAAGACAGATACGCAGTATTTT. It translates to CASSLSGVKTDTQYF.

The DNA of the CDR3 is TGCGCCAGCAGCGCAGGGACAGTCTCAGATACGCAGTATTTT. Translation gives CASSAGTVSDTQYF. V and J are TRBV5-1 and TRBJ2-3, with 7 bases that match TRBD1. Germline values: CDR1 SGHRS, CDR2 YFSETQ. The V and J ends lost 4 bases and 4 bases, in that order; junction bases with no gene match: 6. The CDR3 totals 14 residues. Looking up the rest from reference TRBV5-1 and TRBJ2-3 gives the full variable domain: KAGVTQTPRYLIKTRGQQVTLSCSPISGHRSVSWYQQTPGQGLQFLFEYFSETQRNKGNFPGRFSGRQFSNSRSEMNVSTLELGDSALYLCASSAGTVSDTQYFGPGTRLTVL.

The CDR3, as DNA: TGCGCCAGCAGCGAAGTACCGGACAGGGTTGGGGAAAAACTGTTTTTT. This encodes CASSEVPDRVGEKLFF. The V gene is TRBV5-1, the J gene TRBJ1-4; TRBD1 matches 8 bases. Germline-derived CDR1 and CDR2 are SGHRS and YFSETQ. Trimming took 4 bases from V and 8 from J; bases not matched to a gene: 13. The CDR3 has 16 amino acids.

This rearrangement joins TRBV6-6 to TRBJ1-6; D is perhaps TRBD1 (5 bases). The CDR3 has 14 residues. Germline-derived CDR1 and CDR2 are MNHNY and SVGAGI (reference sequence). V gave up 6 bases and J gave up 7 bases, with 13 bases separating them. The CDR3 DNA is TGTGCCAGCAGCCGGGGACGGGGGAATTCACCCCTCCACTTT. This encodes CASSRGRGNSPLHF.

This chain links TRBV5-1 with TRBJ2-1; 12 bases match TRBD2. CDR1 is SGHRS and CDR2 is YFSETQ in the germline V gene. The CDR3 sequence is 17 residues long. V gave up 1 base and J gave up 8 bases; unmatched junction bases: 10. The CDR3 is CASSLSASGGAVYEQFF. CDR3 sequence (DNA): TGCGCCAGCAGCTTGTCTGCTAGCGGGGGGGCCGTCTATGAGCAGTTCTTC.